These T cell receptor beta chains were read from a single sample in a study of cytomegalovirus exposure and HLA in healthy donors. Sequencing used immunoSEQ multiplex PCR; TCRdb keeps in-frame clones, though not all of them. The data contain about 100,000 clones, approximately 80% of them singletons. The sequenced sample was PBMCs. The receptor source for this set is a woman aged 18-29 years in good health and CMV-seropositive. Each CDR3 is given with its conserved first and last residue. A D gene is named only where the DNA matches it firmly. Part of the rows lack a size; the others show once, few, many or a class for expanded clones.

j_call v_call clone_size cdr3_length d_call cdr3_aa cdr3_nt
TRBJ2-2 TRBV5-6 once 14 - CASSLPGSVGELFF TGTGCCAGCAGCTTGCCAGGGTCGGTCGGGGAGCTGTTTTTT
TRBJ2-5 TRBV30 once 14 TRBD2 CAWALGGIKETQYF TGTGCCTGGGCCCTGGGAGGGATCAAAGAGACCCAGTACTTC
TRBJ2-2 TRBV6-5 - 15 TRBD2 CASSQLAGETGELFF TGTGCCAGCAGCCAACTAGCGGGAGAAACCGGGGAGCTGTTTTTT
TRBJ1-6 TRBV28 - 19 TRBD1 CASIDLTGQGNSYNSPLHF TGTGCCAGCATTGACTTGACCGGACAGGGGAACTCCTATAATTCACCCCTCCACTTT
TRBJ2-1 TRBV28 - 16 TRBD2 CASSPPGLAGVGEQFF TGTGCCAGCAGTCCTCCGGGACTAGCGGGAGTGGGTGAGCAGTTCTTC
TRBJ2-5 TRBV5-1 - 15 TRBD2 CASSLDGRAQETQYF TGCGCCAGCAGCTTGGACGGGAGGGCGCAGGAGACCCAGTACTTC
TRBJ2-3 TRBV28 - 14 TRBD2 CASSLSGITDTQYF TGTGCCAGCAGTCTGAGCGGGATCACAGATACGCAGTATTTT
TRBJ1-5 TRBV6-6 - 12 - CAGGGWGQPQHF TGTGCCGGCGGGGGGTGGGGTCAGCCCCAGCATTTT
TRBJ1-5 TRBV4-2 once 12 - CASSRAGGGQHF TGTGCCAGCAGCCGAGCGGGGGGAGGCCAGCATTTT
TRBJ2-7 TRBV4-1 - 13 - CASSLGGGYEQYF TGCGCCAGCAGCCTGGGGGGAGGCTACGAGCAGTACTTC
TRBJ2-1 TRBV6-4 few 16 TRBD2 CASKGLAGDGSDEQFF TGTGCCAGCAAAGGACTAGCGGGAGATGGGTCGGATGAGCAGTTCTTC
TRBJ2-7 TRBV30 - 11 - CAYESGYEQYF TGTGCCTACGAGTCGGGCTACGAGCAGTACTTC
TRBJ2-5 TRBV28 - 18 TRBD2 CASSHRPGTSGHQETQYF TGTGCCAGCAGTCACCGGCCCGGGACTAGCGGGCACCAAGAGACCCAGTACTTC
TRBJ1-1 TRBV9 - 15 - CASSVASGVNTEAFF TGTGCCAGCAGCGTAGCTAGTGGAGTTAACACTGAAGCTTTCTTT
TRBJ2-7 TRBV6-1 few 12 - CASSAGSYEQYF TGTGCCAGCAGTGCGGGAAGCTACGAGCAGTACTTC
TRBJ1-6 TRBV19 - 14 TRBD1 CASKPGQEYSPLHF TGTGCCAGTAAGCCGGGACAGGAGTATTCACCCCTCCACTTT
TRBJ1-2 TRBV6-1 - 13 - CASRVTSNYGYTF TGTGCCAGCAGGGTCACTTCTAACTATGGCTACACCTTC
TRBJ2-7 TRBV11-2 - 15 - CASSPELIDASEQYF TGTGCCAGCAGCCCCGAGCTTATTGATGCGTCCGAGCAGTACTTC
TRBJ2-1 TRBV7-2 - 15 TRBD2 CASSLGRGSYNEQFF TGTGCCAGCAGCTTAGGACGCGGGAGTTACAATGAGCAGTTCTTC
TRBJ1-2 TRBV28 - 15 - CASTNPRRANYGYTF TGTGCCAGCACCAACCCCCGGAGAGCTAACTATGGCTACACCTTC
TRBJ2-7 TRBV13 few 14 - CASSLTGFSYEQYF TGTGCCAGCAGCCTAACAGGGTTCTCCTACGAGCAGTACTTC
TRBJ2-7 TRBV9 - 15 - CASSVGRGEWEEQYF TGTGCCAGCAGCGTAGGCAGGGGCGAATGGGAAGAGCAGTACTTC
TRBJ2-5 TRBV10-3 once 14 - CAISAGGHQETQYF TGTGCCATCAGCGCCGGGGGACACCAAGAGACCCAGTACTTC
TRBJ2-5 TRBV11-3 - 14 TRBD2 CASSGGVDRETQYF TGTGCCAGCAGCGGGGGGGTAGATCGGGAGACCCAGTACTTC
TRBJ2-7 TRBV7-2 once 13 - CASSLAVSYEQYF TGTGCCAGCAGCTTGGCCGTCTCCTACGAGCAGTACTTC
TRBJ2-1 TRBV30 - 15 TRBD2 CAWSVELAGPNEQFF TGTGCCTGGAGTGTAGAGCTAGCGGGTCCGAATGAGCAGTTCTTC
TRBJ1-4 TRBV28 once 13 - CASSERSLEKLFF TGTGCCAGCAGTGAGAGGAGCCTTGAAAAACTGTTTTTT
TRBJ1-5 TRBV6-6 - 14 - CASSYLGGNQPQHF TGTGCCAGCAGTTACCTCGGGGGCAATCAGCCCCAGCATTTT
TRBJ1-5 TRBV30 - 14 - CAWSAPGGNQPQHF TGTGCCTGGAGTGCCCCAGGGGGCAATCAGCCCCAGCATTTT
TRBJ1-1 TRBV7-3 once 15 - CASSPQSGANTEAFF TGTGCCAGCAGCCCCCAGAGCGGCGCGAACACTGAAGCTTTCTTT
TRBJ1-1 TRBV9 - 15 TRBD1 CASSVATGTGSEAFF TGTGCCAGCAGCGTTGCAACCGGGACAGGGAGTGAAGCTTTCTTT
TRBJ1-2 TRBV6-5 - 15 TRBD1 CASSWRDRPNYGYTF TGTGCCAGCAGCTGGAGGGACAGACCTAACTATGGCTACACCTTC
TRBJ2-2 TRBV15 - 14 - CATSRPDRSGELFF TGTGCCACCAGCAGACCGGACAGATCCGGGGAGCTGTTTTTT
TRBJ1-5 TRBV12-5 - 15 - CASGLVGQGNQPQHF TGTGCTAGTGGTTTGGTGGGGCAGGGTAATCAGCCCCAGCATTTT
TRBJ1-1 TRBV28 once 13 TRBD1 CASQVTGDTEAFF TGTGCCAGCCAAGTGACAGGGGACACTGAAGCTTTCTTT
TRBJ2-7 TRBV30 few 12 TRBD1 CAWTRDSNRQYF TGTGCCTGGACCCGGGACAGCAATCGGCAGTACTTC
TRBJ1-5 TRBV2 - 17 - CASSEAVGRYSNQPQHF TGTGCCAGCAGTGAAGCTGTTGGGCGTTATAGCAATCAGCCCCAGCATTTT
TRBJ2-7 TRBV11-3 - 13 - CASSFYRVREQYF TGTGCCAGCAGCTTTTACAGGGTTCGGGAGCAGTACTTC
TRBJ1-6 TRBV28 medium-sized 14 - CASSFSGFNSPLHF TGTGCCAGCAGTTTTTCGGGGTTTAATTCACCCCTCCACTTT
TRBJ2-3 TRBV30 - 15 - CAWSVGSGSADTQYF TGTGCCTGGAGTGTGGGGAGCGGAAGCGCAGATACGCAGTATTTT
TRBJ2-7 TRBV27 - 15 TRBD2 CASSLLAGGAYEQYF TGTGCCAGCAGTCTACTAGCGGGAGGCGCCTACGAGCAGTACTTC
TRBJ2-7 TRBV14 few 15 TRBD1 CASSSDRGVSYEQYF TGTGCCAGCAGTTCCGACAGGGGGGTTTCCTACGAGCAGTACTTC
TRBJ2-7 TRBV6-5 few 15 - CASRFYRASSYEQYF TGTGCCAGCAGATTTTACAGGGCGAGCTCCTACGAGCAGTACTTC
TRBJ2-7 TRBV9 - 13 - CASSVGAAYEQYF TGTGCCAGCAGCGTAGGGGCCGCCTACGAGCAGTACTTC
TRBJ2-3 TRBV28 - 17 - CASTRWAGRGDTDTQYF TGTGCCAGCACTCGCTGGGCTGGGCGGGGCGACACAGATACGCAGTATTTT
TRBJ2-5 TRBV7-8 - 14 - CASSPTSGGETQYF TGTGCCAGCAGCCCCACCAGCGGAGGGGAGACCCAGTACTTC
TRBJ2-3 TRBV6-5 - 15 TRBD1 CASSPTGQGGDTQYF TGTGCCAGCAGCCCCACGGGACAGGGAGGAGATACGCAGTATTTT
TRBJ1-5 TRBV6-1 - 14 TRBD1 CASTGTVSNQPQHF TGTGCCAGCACCGGGACAGTTAGCAATCAGCCCCAGCATTTT
TRBJ2-6 TRBV28 - 16 TRBD1 CASSLEDRAGANVLTF TGTGCCAGCAGTTTAGAGGACAGGGCTGGGGCCAACGTCCTGACTTTC
TRBJ2-2 TRBV5-1 - 14 - CASSLAVDTGELFF TGCGCCAGCAGCTTGGCCGTCGACACCGGGGAGCTGTTTTTT
TRBJ1-1 TRBV19 few 13 - CASSEQANTEAFF TGTGCCAGTAGTGAACAGGCGAACACTGAAGCTTTCTTT
TRBJ2-5 TRBV7-3 - 15 TRBD2 CASSLTGLVSETQYF TGTGCCAGCAGCTTAACGGGACTAGTTTCAGAGACCCAGTACTTC
TRBJ1-2 TRBV28 once 14 - CASRGTGGNYGYTF TGTGCCAGCAGAGGGACGGGGGGCAACTATGGCTACACCTTC
TRBJ1-3 TRBV5-1 - 14 - CASSSGRGRDTIYF TGCGCCAGCAGCTCCGGCCGGGGTAGAGACACCATATATTTT
TRBJ2-6 TRBV25-1 few 18 TRBD2 CASSETSGINSGANVLTF TGTGCCAGCAGTGAGACTAGCGGGATTAACTCTGGGGCCAACGTCCTGACTTTC